This T cell receptor beta chain was identified in a study of T cell responses to AZD1222 COVID-19 vaccine. Points from the study as a whole: In a largely white British group with more females than males, clonal diversity was possibly underestimated.

The repertoire was sequenced with immunoSEQ multiplex PCR; TCRdb's copy has only in-frame clones and lacks some. The profile shows about 110,000 clones, 70% to 90% of them singletons. Comment on this clone: Its specificity is unknown.

This CDR3 spans 13 amino acids. Trimming removed 6 bases from V and 1 base from J, with 9 bases in between. Pooling of second doses given at about 4 or about 12 weeks was done. The material sequenced was peripheral blood, taken 28 days after the second AZD1222 dose. The chain recombines TRBV12-3 or TRBV12-4 with TRBJ1-2; D may be TRBD1 (5 bases). The receptor was isolated from an adult who received the AZD1222 COVID-19 vaccine. The CDR3 here is CASRRDGNYGYTF. The CDR3 bases are TGTGCCAGCAGACGGGACGGTAACTATGGCTACACCTTC.